A single sample is the source of the 21 T cell receptor beta chains below, sequenced in a study of blood T cell repertoires in COVID-19. Sequencing used immunoSEQ multiplex PCR; TCRdb keeps in-frame clones, though not all of them. The data show around 63,000 clones, approximately 79% seen once. The specimen was peripheral blood. The receptors come from a woman in her 70s with acute or convalescent COVID-19.

The chain links TRBV6-5 to TRBJ1-5, with no clear D. This CDR3 comprises 13 residues. Trimming shortened V by 8 bases and J by 4 bases, and 12 bases separated the two germline ends. Germline V gene sequence: CDR1 MNHEY, CDR2 SVGAGI. This CDR3 is CASQPRRNQPQHF. The CDR3 bases are TGTGCCAGCCAACCGAGGCGGAATCAGCCCCAGCATTTT.

The chain couples TRBV18 to TRBJ2-6; weak D call: TRBD2 (5 bases). Germline-derived CDR1 and CDR2 are KGHSH and LQKENI. Trimming took 3 bases from V and 2 from J, leaving 17 bases between them. The CDR3 covers 18 residues. The CDR3 loop is CASSPAMDGGAGANVLTF. Written as DNA, the CDR3 is TGTGCCAGCTCACCCGCGATGGATGGAGGAGCTGGGGCCAACGTCCTGACTTTC.

This rearrangement joins TRBV7-9 to TRBJ2-5; the D gene is possibly TRBD2 (5 bases). The CDR3 spans 11 residues. Germline CDR1 reads SEHNR; CDR2 reads FQNEAQ (reference sequence). Between the trimmed V and J ends, which lost 7 bases and 5 bases, there was a span of 8 bases. This CDR3 reads CASTTGETQYF. The CDR3 nucleotides read TGTGCCAGCACCACGGGGGAGACCCAGTACTTC.

A few counts support this clone. This chain connects TRBV5-1 to TRBJ1-1; 9 nucleotides agree with TRBD1. J lost 11 bases, V lost 3 bases, and 5 bases had no gene match. Germline V gene lookup returns CDR1 SGHRS and CDR2 YFSETQ. The CDR3 is 12 amino acids. In nucleotides, the CDR3 is TGCGCCAGCAGCTACGGACAGGGGATGGCTTTCTTT. The encoded protein is CASSYGQGMAFF.

The chain carries TRBV4-2 and TRBJ1-6; D is possibly TRBD1 (6 bases). The CDR3 covers 13 residues. Germline values: CDR1 LGHNA, CDR2 YNFKEQ. The V gene lost 10 bases and the J gene lost 6 bases, with 13 bases spanning the gap. This CDR3 is CAIQGVSNSPLHF. The CDR3 DNA reads TGTGCCATACAGGGTGTATCTAATTCACCCCTCCACTTT.

The chain has TRBV2 and TRBJ2-7; weak D call: TRBD1 (5 bases). V was trimmed by 11 bases and J by 0 bases, leaving 14 bases between them. Germline CDR1 SNHLY, CDR2 FYNNEI. CDR3 length: 13 residues. This CDR3 is CASEQGVSYEQYF. CDR3 nucleotides: TGTGCCTCGGAACAAGGGGTCTCCTACGAGCAGTACTTC.

This sequence joins TRBV4-2 and TRBJ2-3; D is possibly TRBD1 (6 bases). This CDR3 is 14 amino acids long. Deletions cut 0 bases from V and 2 bases from J, with 6 bases between. From germline, CDR1 is LGHNA and CDR2 YNFKEQ. In DNA, the CDR3 is TGTGCCAGCAGCCAAGAGGGGGCCACAGATACGCAGTATTTT. Translated: CASSQEGATDTQYF.

This clone has more than one count but fewer than ten. J is TRBJ1-2 and V is TRBV6-2 or TRBV6-3, with 9 positions matching TRBD1. V was clipped by 5 bases and J by 5 bases; unmatched bases: 12. The CDR3 spans 16 residues. Germline values: CDR1 MNHEY, CDR2 SVGEGT. The CDR3 reads CASSPSGTGIWYGYTF. CDR3 DNA: TGTGCCAGCAGTCCCTCCGGGACAGGGATTTGGTATGGCTACACCTTC.

The CDR3 nucleotides read TGCAGCGGGGCGACTAGCGCAAGCTCCTACGAGCAGTACTTC. Protein product: CSGATSASSYEQYF. The chain is built from TRBV29-1 and TRBJ2-7; 8 nucleotides match TRBD2. Germline trimming cut 7 bases from V and 0 bases from J; bases unmatched to any gene: 8. The CDR3 covers 14 residues. CDR1 is SQVTM and CDR2 is ANQGSEA in the germline V gene.

J is TRBJ2-7 and V is TRBV9; 10 nucleotides agree with TRBD2. There are 14 residues in the CDR3. Germline V gene lookup returns CDR1 SGDLS and CDR2 YYNGEE. J was trimmed by 4 bases and V by 0 bases; bases with no gene match: 1. CDR3 coding DNA: TGTGCCAGCAGCGTAGCTAGCGGGGGTTACGAGCAGTACTTC. Amino acid sequence: CASSVASGGYEQYF.

This clone was picked up a small number of times. This chain connects TRBV11-2 to TRBJ2-1; the match to TRBD1 covers 7 bases. CDR1 SGHAT and CDR2 FQNNGV come from the germline V gene. This CDR3 is 14 amino acids long. J lost 5 bases, V lost 4 bases, and 5 bases had no gene match. The CDR3 DNA is TGTGCCAGCAGCTCGGGACAGCTCCACAATGAGCAGTTCTTC. Translated: CASSSGQLHNEQFF.

The V gene is TRBV28, the J gene TRBJ2-2; TRBD2 matches 10 bases. Unmatched junction bases numbered 10, after V lost 6 bases and J lost 3 bases. Germline CDR1 MDHEN, CDR2 SYDVKM. There are 17 residues in the CDR3. This CDR3 is CASRSSGGDGDTGELFF. In nucleotides, the CDR3 is TGTGCCAGCAGATCTAGCGGGGGCGACGGGGACACCGGGGAGCTGTTTTTT. Based on the CDR3 plus reference TRBV28 and TRBJ2-2, the full variable domain is DVKVTQSSRYLVKRTGEKVFLECVQDMDHENMFWYRQDPGLGLRLIYFSYDVKMKEKGDIPEGYSVSREKKERFSLILESASTNQTSMYLCASRSSGGDGDTGELFFGEGSRLTVL.

V and J are TRBV10-3 and TRBJ2-5; 8 bases match TRBD2. CDR3 length: 14 residues. V shed 5 bases and J 1 base; nucleotides not matched to a gene: 3. Germline values: CDR1 ENHRY, CDR2 SYGVKD. CDR3 residues: CAISRSGGQETQYF. CDR3 DNA sequence: TGTGCCATCAGTCGAAGCGGGGGCCAAGAGACCCAGTACTTC.

The chain carries TRBV11-2 and TRBJ1-2; D is possibly TRBD1 (5 bases). The CDR3 loop spans 13 amino acids. V was trimmed by 1 base and J by 2 bases, leaving 5 bases between them. In germline, CDR1 is SGHAT, CDR2 FQNNGV. The CDR3 sequence: CASSLGQNYGYTF. In nucleotides, the CDR3 is TGTGCCAGCAGCTTAGGACAGAACTATGGCTACACCTTC.

The rearrangement uses TRBV15 and TRBJ1-4; unclear D gene. Germline V CDR1 and CDR2: LNHNV, YYDKDF (reference sequence). CDR3 length equals 13 residues. The V gene lost 0 bases and the J gene lost 7 bases, with 6 bases spanning the gap. In DNA form, the CDR3 reads TGTGCCACCAGCAGAGATCTTAGTGAAAAACTGTTTTTT. Translated, it gives CATSRDLSEKLFF.

The chain uses TRBV28 and TRBJ1-2, with 8 nucleotides matching TRBD1. V dropped 3 bases and J dropped 4; count of bases not matched to a gene: 7. This CDR3 has 15 residues. Germline CDR1 MDHEN, CDR2 SYDVKM. The CDR3 DNA follows: TGTGCCAGCAGTTTTTCGACAGGGGTTAGCTATGGCTACACCTTC. This encodes CASSFSTGVSYGYTF.

The chain employs TRBV5-1 and TRBJ1-2; no definite D call. Deletions cut 3 bases from V and 3 bases from J, with 6 bases between. The CDR3 covers 12 residues. Germline-derived CDR1 and CDR2 are SGHRS and YFSETQ. CDR3 DNA sequence: TGCGCCAGCAGCTACCGGGACTATGGCTACACCTTC. It encodes CASSYRDYGYTF.

This clone appeared a few times. The V gene is TRBV28, the J gene TRBJ1-5; D gene ambiguous. Trimming pared 7 bases from V and 3 bases from J, leaving 13 bases between. Germline CDR1 is MDHEN and CDR2 is SYDVKM. The CDR3 consists of 14 residues. For the CDR3, the DNA is TGTGCCAGCACCGTGGGGAGCCTCAATCAGCCCCAGCATTTT. Amino acids: CASTVGSLNQPQHF.

The chain recombines TRBV7-9 with TRBJ2-7, with D possibly matching TRBD1 (7 bases). The length of the CDR3 is 16 residues. Germline values: CDR1 SEHNR, CDR2 FQNEAQ (reference sequence). Between the trimmed V and J ends, which lost 3 bases and 5 bases, there was a span of 20 bases. CDR3 coding DNA: TGTGCCAGCAGCTTCTTAGGGATCAGGGGGGAGGACGAGCAGTACTTC. This gives the protein CASSFLGIRGEDEQYF.

The chain carries TRBV7-3 and TRBJ2-3; D is possibly TRBD2 (5 bases). Germline lookup yields CDR1 SGHTA and CDR2 FQGTGA. The CDR3 sequence is 16 residues long. V was cut by 2 bases and J by 1 base, with 13 bases left in between. The CDR3 DNA sequence: TGTGCCAGCAGCTTATCAGCGGTGGGCGGCACAGATACGCAGTATTTT. It translates to CASSLSAVGGTDTQYF.

In nucleotides, the CDR3 is TGTGCCAGCGGAATCTCGGGGAGCACAGATACGCAGTATTTT. This translates into CASGISGSTDTQYF. The J gene is TRBJ2-3, the V gene TRBV3-1 (or the pseudogene TRBV3-2); a weak D match, TRBD2 (5 bases). This CDR3 has 14 amino acids. V was cut by 8 bases and J by 0 bases, with 12 bases left in between. Per germline, CDR1 LGHDT and CDR2 YNNKEL (reference sequence).